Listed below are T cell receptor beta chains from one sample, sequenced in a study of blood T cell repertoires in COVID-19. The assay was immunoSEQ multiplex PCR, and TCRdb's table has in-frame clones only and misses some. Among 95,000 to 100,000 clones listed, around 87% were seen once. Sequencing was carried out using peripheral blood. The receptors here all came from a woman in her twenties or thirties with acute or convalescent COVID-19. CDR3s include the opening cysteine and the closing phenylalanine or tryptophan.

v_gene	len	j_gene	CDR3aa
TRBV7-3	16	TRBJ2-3	CASSLGLAGCADTQYF
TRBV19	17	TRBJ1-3	CASSLQGTLGYGNTIYF
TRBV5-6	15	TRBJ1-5	CASSLDGTANQPQHF
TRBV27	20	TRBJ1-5	CASSRTTGTGGIYSNQPQHF
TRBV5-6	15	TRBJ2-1	CASSFVSFPYNEQFF
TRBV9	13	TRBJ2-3	CASSVVGTDTQYF
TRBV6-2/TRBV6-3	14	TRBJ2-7	CASSYSGGSYEQYF
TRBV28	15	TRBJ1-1	CASSSPLGGYTEAFF
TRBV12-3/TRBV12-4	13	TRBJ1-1	CASSFLRDTEAFF
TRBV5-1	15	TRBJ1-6	CASSITGSQGSPLHF
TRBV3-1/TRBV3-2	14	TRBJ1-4	CASSLGRWTRELFF
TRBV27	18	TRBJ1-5	CASSLRPPTEYSNQPQHF
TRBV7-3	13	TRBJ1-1	CASSRGWNTEAFF
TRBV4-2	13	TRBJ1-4	CASSQDQGSRLFF
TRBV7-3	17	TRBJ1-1	CASSLFGGFGRDTEAFF
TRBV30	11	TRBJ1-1	CAWSQGGEAFF
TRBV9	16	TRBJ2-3	CASRRGLHGSTDTQYF
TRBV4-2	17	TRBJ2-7	CASSQETSGGIGYEQYF
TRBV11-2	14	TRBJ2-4	CASSAGSGGNIQYF
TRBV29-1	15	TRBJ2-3	CSVDPGGPGTDTQYF
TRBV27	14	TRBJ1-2	CASSLSGTAFGYTF
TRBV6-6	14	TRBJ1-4	CASSYFQGNEKLFF
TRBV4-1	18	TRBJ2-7	CASSQAGLAGALSYEQYF
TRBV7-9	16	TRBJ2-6	CASSPKLLSGANVLTF
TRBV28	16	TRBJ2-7	CASSSHSAISRDEQYF
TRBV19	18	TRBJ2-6	CASSIFEGFSSGANVLTF
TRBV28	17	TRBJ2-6	CASSPPGPPSGANVLTF
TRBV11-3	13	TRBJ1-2	CAFRTGVDYGYTF
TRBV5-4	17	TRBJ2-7	CASSFGVTGTGIYEQYF
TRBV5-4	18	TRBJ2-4	CASSRPGQRVEAKNIQYF
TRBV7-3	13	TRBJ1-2	CASSLKPGDGYTF
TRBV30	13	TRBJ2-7	CAWSVGPKNEQYF
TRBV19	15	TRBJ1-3	CASMGTGLSGNTIYF
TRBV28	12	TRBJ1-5	CALGPGPQPQHF
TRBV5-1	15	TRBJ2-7	CASSYRTSGESEQYF
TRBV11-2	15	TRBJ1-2	CASSFAGGADYGYTF
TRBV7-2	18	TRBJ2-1	CASSYPERGTGSYNEQFF
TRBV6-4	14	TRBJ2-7	CASSDSQGVSEQYF